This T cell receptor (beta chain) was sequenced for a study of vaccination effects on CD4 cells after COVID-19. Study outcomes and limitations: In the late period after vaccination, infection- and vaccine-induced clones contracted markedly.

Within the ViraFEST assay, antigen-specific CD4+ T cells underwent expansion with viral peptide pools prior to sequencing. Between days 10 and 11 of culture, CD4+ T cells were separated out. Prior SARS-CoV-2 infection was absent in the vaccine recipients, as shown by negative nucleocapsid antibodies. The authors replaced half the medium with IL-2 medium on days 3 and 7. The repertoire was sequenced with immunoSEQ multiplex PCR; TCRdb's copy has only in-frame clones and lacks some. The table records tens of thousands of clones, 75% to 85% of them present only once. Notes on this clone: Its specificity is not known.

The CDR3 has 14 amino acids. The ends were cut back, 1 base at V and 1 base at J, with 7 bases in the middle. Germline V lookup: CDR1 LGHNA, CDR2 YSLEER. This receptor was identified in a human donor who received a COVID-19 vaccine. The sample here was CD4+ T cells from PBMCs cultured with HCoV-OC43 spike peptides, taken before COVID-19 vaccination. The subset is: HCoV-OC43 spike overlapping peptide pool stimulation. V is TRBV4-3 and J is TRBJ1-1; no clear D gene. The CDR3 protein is CASSQAERNTEAFF. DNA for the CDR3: TGCGCCAGCAGCCAAGCGGAGAGGAACACTGAAGCTTTCTTT.